The entry below gives a single T cell receptor beta chain sequence along with its context. The target of this receptor is not known. No base-level quality is on record; no much larger clone is a single base apart. For this chain, trimming is 6 bases at the V end and 4 bases at the J end, and the number of junction bases without a gene match is 7. Looking up the germline V gene (reference sequence) yields CDR1 MNHEY and CDR2 SMNVEV. The CDR3 covers 15 residues, taking in both the cysteine and the phenylalanine. Only the CDR3 DNA is retained, 45 bases long and in frame from the first base. The data were obtained in a study of control samples from healthy donors and cancer patients (dated by TCRdb to between 2020 and 2021). The library was obtained by the immunoSEQ multiplex PCR assay. Drawn from immuneACCESS, this table holds only the in-frame rearrangements with V and J called that TCRdb kept. Clones are partly lost; checked studies trace under half to an unresolved V gene and leave the rest unexplained. The sample table records around 40,000 clones; around 93% of these occur just once. The leading ten clones occupy 22% of the sample.

The sequence links TRBV27 to TRBJ2-3, with 10 middle bases fitting TRBD2. Sequenced sample: PBMCs. This TCR derives from a woman aged 40 to 50 with head and neck cancer. The CDR3 reads as follows: CASSRSGRAPDTQYF. The sequence in DNA is TGTGCCAGCAGCCGCAGCGGGAGGGCCCCAGATACGCAGTATTTT.